Listed here is a single T cell receptor beta chain. This entry belongs to a study of blood T cell repertoires in COVID-19. Germline CDR1 reads SGHTA; CDR2 reads FQGTGA. The CDR3 spans 13 residues. Unmatched junction bases numbered 2, after V lost 5 bases and J lost 4 bases. This table comes from immunoSEQ multiplex PCR, and its TCRdb copy is limited to in-frame clones, with some not included. The repertoire holds some 350,000 clones, with around 82% as singletons. The sequencing input was peripheral blood. J is TRBJ1-2 and V is TRBV7-3, with 9 positions matching TRBD1. The source of this sequence is a man under 40 with active or convalescent COVID-19. The CDR3 reads CASSQQGAYGYTF. CDR3 bases: TGTGCCAGCAGCCAACAGGGGGCCTATGGCTACACCTTC.